The T cell receptor beta chain under discussion was sequenced for a study of blood T cell repertoires in COVID-19. Profiled with immunoSEQ multiplex PCR; TCRdb holds only in-frame clones, not every one. This table has about 190,000 clones, 84% appearing once. The ends lost 6 bases at V and 1 base at J; junction bases unmatched: 8. Germline values: CDR1 SNHLY, CDR2 FYNNEI. CDR3 size: 16 residues. What was sequenced was PBMCs or T cells enriched from blood (not recorded which). The J gene is TRBJ2-1, the V gene TRBV2, with TRBD1 matching over 8 bases. The origin of this receptor is a woman in her twenties or thirties who had recovered from COVID-19. The CDR3 sequence: CASREQGVGSYNEQFF. CDR3 DNA: TGTGCCAGCAGGGAACAGGGGGTAGGATCCTACAATGAGCAGTTCTTC.